These 3 T cell receptor beta chains originate from one sample sequenced in a study of blood T cell repertoires in COVID-19. The protocol was immunoSEQ multiplex PCR, while the TCRdb copy is restricted to in-frame clones and leaves out a portion. The sample holds roughly 100,000 clones, 70% to 90% seen once. The specimen sequenced was peripheral blood. These receptor sequences come from an elderly woman with acute or convalescent COVID-19.

This chain connects TRBV5-1 to TRBJ2-7; maybe TRBD1 (5 bases). This CDR3 has 11 residues. Trimming removed 2 bases at V and 5 bases at J, with 5 bases between. Germline V CDR1 and CDR2: SGHRS, YFSETQ. The CDR3 loop is CASSFRDEQYF. The CDR3 DNA sequence: TGCGCCAGCAGCTTCAGGGACGAGCAGTACTTC.

A single count supports this clone. The V call is TRBV7-9, the J call TRBJ2-3; 16 positions agree with TRBD2. The V and J ends lost 5 bases and 3 bases, in that order; junction bases with no gene match: 5. The CDR3 extends over 17 amino acids. From germline, CDR1 is SEHNR and CDR2 FQNEAQ (reference sequence). The CDR3 reads CASSAGLAGGPTDTQYF. CDR3 bases: TGTGCCAGCAGCGCGGGACTAGCGGGGGGGCCTACAGATACGCAGTATTTT.

This clone showed up just once. This rearrangement joins TRBV5-6 to TRBJ1-2, with TRBD1 as a possible D gene (6 bases). CDR1 SGHDT and CDR2 YYEEEE come from the germline V gene. The V end lost 1 base, the J end lost 8 bases, and 6 bases lay between the germline ends. This CDR3 contains 11 residues. In DNA, the CDR3 is TGTGCCAGCAGCTTGAGGGGGGGCTACACCTTC. It codes for CASSLRGGYTF.